Here is one TCR beta chain with its context. As yet, its antigen is unknown. Germline is not matched at one junction end, which may reflect a read error. These data belong to a study of beta chain features in type 1 diabetes. Findings and limits, study-wide: Shorter templates might be favored by PCR, and equally so in patients and in controls. Patients with Type 1 diabetes showed moderately but significantly shorter TCRB CDR3s in all four CD4+ subsets. Reduced insertions and increased deletions marked VDJ junctions in type 1 diabetes patients.

Germline V gene lookup returns CDR1 SGHRS and CDR2 YFSETQ. The CDR3 runs to 13 residues. Sequenced material consisted of expressed TCRB transcripts (all of the isolated RNA was reverse transcribed). Repertoires were generated with immunoSEQ multiplex PCR, while TCRdb's copy carries only in-frame clones and drops some. The sample has 250,000 to 300,000 clones; more than 13% are singletons. Donors underwent one heparinised blood draw, around 100 mL on average. The J gene is TRBJ2-1, the V gene TRBV5-1; D gene uncertain. This TCR was sampled from a man aged 25 to 40 with type 1 diabetes. Sequenced sample: naive CD4+ T cells from blood. CDR3 residues: CASSLAYYIEQFF. DNA for the CDR3: TGCGCCAGCAGCTTGGCCTACTACATTGAGCAGTTCTTC.